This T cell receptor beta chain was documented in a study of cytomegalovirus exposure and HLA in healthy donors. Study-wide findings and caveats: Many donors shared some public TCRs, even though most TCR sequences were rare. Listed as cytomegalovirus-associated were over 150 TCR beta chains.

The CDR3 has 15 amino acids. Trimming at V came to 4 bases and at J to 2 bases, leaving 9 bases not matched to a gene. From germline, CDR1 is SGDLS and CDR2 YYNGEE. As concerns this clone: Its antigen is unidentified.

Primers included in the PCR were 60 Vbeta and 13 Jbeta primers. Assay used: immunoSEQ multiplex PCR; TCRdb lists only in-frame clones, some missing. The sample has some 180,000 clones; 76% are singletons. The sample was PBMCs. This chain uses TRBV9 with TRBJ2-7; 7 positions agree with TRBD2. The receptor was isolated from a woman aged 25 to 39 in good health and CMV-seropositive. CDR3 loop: CASSPTSGATYEQYF. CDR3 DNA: TGTGCCAGCAGCCCCACGAGCGGGGCCACCTACGAGCAGTACTTC.